What follows is one TCR beta chain and its context. CDR1 SGHTA and CDR2 FQGTGA come from the germline V gene. The CDR3 totals 15 residues. Between the trimmed V and J ends, which lost 1 base and 5 bases, there was a span of 11 bases. The data are from a study of blood T cell repertoires in COVID-19. Across the study: Italy, Spain and the United States were the sources of the convalescent and acute COVID-19 samples. The cDNA or gDNA used as material had been derived from T cells, B-cell-depleted T cells, or PBMCs.

Repertoires were generated with immunoSEQ multiplex PCR, while TCRdb's copy carries only in-frame clones and drops some. The sample contains about 81,000 clones, about 91% of which appear only once. V and J are TRBV7-3 and TRBJ2-2; weak D call: TRBD2 (6 bases). The clonotype comes from a woman aged 80 or over with acute or convalescent COVID-19. Sequences were obtained from peripheral blood. This CDR3 is CASSLSLGRTGELFF. In DNA form, the CDR3 reads TGTGCCAGCAGCTTAAGTCTAGGGAGGACCGGGGAGCTGTTTTTT.